These T cell receptor beta chains were read from a single sample in a study of blood T cell repertoires in COVID-19. The repertoire was sequenced with immunoSEQ multiplex PCR; TCRdb's copy has only in-frame clones and lacks some. The sample includes about 240,000 clones, about 90% of them seen just once. Material: peripheral blood. Source of these receptors: a man between 60 and 75 years old with acute or convalescent COVID-19. CDR3s include the opening cysteine and the closing phenylalanine or tryptophan. A D gene is named only where the DNA matches it firmly. For some rows the clone size is stated as once, few or many, or as a class when expanded; others skip it.

CDR3 protein: CASSLERDTNYGYTF
CDR3 DNA: TGTGCCAGCAGCTTAGAGCGGGACACGAACTATGGCTACACCTTC
CDR3 length: 15
D gene: -
J gene: TRBJ1-2
clone size: -
V gene: TRBV7-3

CDR3 protein: CASSLEGEDYGYTF
CDR3 DNA: TGCGCCAGCAGCTTGGAAGGGGAGGACTATGGCTACACCTTC
CDR3 length: 14
D gene: -
J gene: TRBJ1-2
clone size: -
V gene: TRBV5-1

CDR3 protein: CASSLASGQANTLFSYEQYF
CDR3 DNA: TGTGCCAGCAGTTTGGCCTCCGGACAGGCCAATACGTTATTCTCCTACGAGCAGTACTTC
CDR3 length: 20
D gene: TRBD1
J gene: TRBJ2-7
clone size: -
V gene: TRBV28

CDR3 protein: CASSELGQSSYEQYF
CDR3 DNA: TGTGCCAGCAGCGAGCTGGGGCAAAGCTCCTACGAGCAGTACTTC
CDR3 length: 15
D gene: -
J gene: TRBJ2-7
clone size: -
V gene: TRBV11-3

CDR3 protein: CASSQELADEQFF
CDR3 DNA: TGTGCCAGCAGCCAAGAACTAGCGGATGAGCAGTTCTTC
CDR3 length: 13
D gene: TRBD2
J gene: TRBJ2-1
clone size: -
V gene: TRBV3-1/TRBV3-2

CDR3 protein: CASSYEQGGKAFF
CDR3 DNA: TGTGCCAGCAGTTACGAACAGGGGGGGAAAGCTTTCTTT
CDR3 length: 13
D gene: TRBD1
J gene: TRBJ1-1
clone size: -
V gene: TRBV6-5

CDR3 protein: CASSLGGVEQFF
CDR3 DNA: TGTGCCAGCAGTTTAGGGGGGGTTGAGCAGTTCTTC
CDR3 length: 12
D gene: -
J gene: TRBJ2-1
clone size: -
V gene: TRBV12-3/TRBV12-4

CDR3 protein: CASSRALAGYQETQYF
CDR3 DNA: TGTGCCAGCAGCCGGGCGCTAGCGGGGTACCAAGAGACCCAGTACTTC
CDR3 length: 16
D gene: TRBD2
J gene: TRBJ2-5
clone size: -
V gene: TRBV7-9

CDR3 protein: CASSDPGSHYTGELFF
CDR3 DNA: TGTGCCAGCAGTGACCCTGGGAGCCACTACACCGGGGAGCTGTTTTTT
CDR3 length: 16
D gene: -
J gene: TRBJ2-2
clone size: -
V gene: TRBV27

CDR3 protein: CATSRGTEAFF
CDR3 DNA: TGTGCCACCAGTCGAGGGACTGAAGCTTTCTTT
CDR3 length: 11
D gene: -
J gene: TRBJ1-1
clone size: -
V gene: TRBV24-1

CDR3 protein: CASSPIGGFFEQYF
CDR3 DNA: TGTGCCAGCAGCCCAATAGGGGGATTCTTCGAGCAGTACTTC
CDR3 length: 14
D gene: -
J gene: TRBJ2-7
clone size: -
V gene: TRBV25-1

CDR3 protein: CASSLESRRELYNEQFF
CDR3 DNA: TGTGCCAGCAGCTTAGAGTCTCGGCGGGAGCTATACAATGAGCAGTTCTTC
CDR3 length: 17
D gene: TRBD2
J gene: TRBJ2-1
clone size: once
V gene: TRBV11-3

CDR3 protein: CASSKDLFRGPNQPQHF
CDR3 DNA: TGTGCCAGTAGTAAAGACCTATTCAGGGGGCCGAATCAGCCCCAGCATTTT
CDR3 length: 17
D gene: TRBD1
J gene: TRBJ1-5
clone size: few
V gene: TRBV19

CDR3 protein: CASSPRRSSYEQYF
CDR3 DNA: TGTGCCAGCTCACCCCGGCGGAGCTCCTACGAGCAGTACTTC
CDR3 length: 14
D gene: -
J gene: TRBJ2-7
clone size: -
V gene: TRBV18

CDR3 protein: CAISEGQGGNQPQHF
CDR3 DNA: TGTGCCATCAGTGAAGGACAGGGAGGCAATCAGCCCCAGCATTTT
CDR3 length: 15
D gene: TRBD1
J gene: TRBJ1-5
clone size: -
V gene: TRBV10-3

CDR3 protein: CASSPLKLTGRLAEITNTGELFF
CDR3 DNA: TGTGCCAGCAGCCCCCTGAAACTTACGGGTCGACTAGCGGAAATAACGAACACCGGGGAGCTGTTTTTT
CDR3 length: 23
D gene: TRBD2
J gene: TRBJ2-2
clone size: -
V gene: TRBV7-8

CDR3 protein: CASSISSGANVLTF
CDR3 DNA: TGTGCCAGTAGTATCAGCTCTGGGGCCAACGTCCTGACTTTC
CDR3 length: 14
D gene: -
J gene: TRBJ2-6
clone size: -
V gene: TRBV19

CDR3 protein: CASSERTGSLGGYTF
CDR3 DNA: TGTGCCAGCAGTGAACGGACAGGGTCGTTGGGCGGCTACACCTTC
CDR3 length: 15
D gene: TRBD1
J gene: TRBJ1-2
clone size: -
V gene: TRBV6-1

CDR3 protein: CASSQVLAGGEQYF
CDR3 DNA: TGCGCCAGCAGCCAAGTCCTAGCGGGAGGCGAGCAGTACTTC
CDR3 length: 14
D gene: TRBD2
J gene: TRBJ2-7
clone size: -
V gene: TRBV4-3

CDR3 protein: CASSTEGGRGTEAFF
CDR3 DNA: TGTGCCAGCAGTACCGAGGGGGGGCGGGGTACTGAAGCTTTCTTT
CDR3 length: 15
D gene: -
J gene: TRBJ1-1
clone size: -
V gene: TRBV6-5

CDR3 protein: CASSRVRQGNQPQHF
CDR3 DNA: TGTGCCAGTAGTAGAGTTCGACAGGGGAATCAGCCCCAGCATTTT
CDR3 length: 15
D gene: TRBD1
J gene: TRBJ1-5
clone size: once
V gene: TRBV19

CDR3 protein: CASSLRDNSPLHF
CDR3 DNA: TGTGCCAGCAGCTTGCGTGATAATTCACCCCTCCACTTT
CDR3 length: 13
D gene: -
J gene: TRBJ1-6
clone size: -
V gene: TRBV5-8

CDR3 protein: CASSQSGLANVLTF
CDR3 DNA: TGCGCCAGCAGCCAATCAGGGCTGGCCAACGTCCTGACTTTC
CDR3 length: 14
D gene: -
J gene: TRBJ2-6
clone size: -
V gene: TRBV4-3

CDR3 protein: CASSRTLDSRPYEQYF
CDR3 DNA: TGTGCCAGCAGCCGCACCTTGGACAGCCGACCCTACGAGCAGTACTTC
CDR3 length: 16
D gene: -
J gene: TRBJ2-7
clone size: once
V gene: TRBV5-8

CDR3 protein: CASSLLGGNDEQYF
CDR3 DNA: TGTGCCAGCAGCTTACTAGGGGGCAACGACGAGCAGTACTTC
CDR3 length: 14
D gene: TRBD1
J gene: TRBJ2-7
clone size: -
V gene: TRBV7-3

CDR3 protein: CASSQELYRNTGELFF
CDR3 DNA: TGTGCCAGCAGCCAAGAATTGTACAGGAACACCGGGGAGCTGTTTTTT
CDR3 length: 16
D gene: -
J gene: TRBJ2-2
clone size: -
V gene: TRBV4-2

CDR3 protein: CASSPGTASNQPQHF
CDR3 DNA: TGTGCCAGCTCCCCCGGGACAGCTAGCAATCAGCCCCAGCATTTT
CDR3 length: 15
D gene: TRBD1
J gene: TRBJ1-5
clone size: -
V gene: TRBV18

CDR3 protein: CAVGQGVYEQYF
CDR3 DNA: TGTGCCGTCGGACAGGGCGTCTACGAGCAGTACTTC
CDR3 length: 12
D gene: TRBD1
J gene: TRBJ2-7
clone size: few
V gene: TRBV12-3/TRBV12-4

CDR3 protein: CASSLLMGSGANVLTF
CDR3 DNA: TGTGCCAGCAGTTTATTAATGGGCTCCGGGGCCAACGTCCTGACTTTC
CDR3 length: 16
D gene: -
J gene: TRBJ2-6
clone size: few
V gene: TRBV27

CDR3 protein: CASSFGQGREMSEAFF
CDR3 DNA: TGTGCCAGCAGCTTTGGACAGGGCCGTGAGATGTCTGAAGCTTTCTTT
CDR3 length: 16
D gene: TRBD1
J gene: TRBJ1-1
clone size: -
V gene: TRBV5-4

CDR3 protein: CASSFDQRVNTGELFF
CDR3 DNA: TGCGCCAGCAGCTTCGACCAGCGGGTGAACACCGGGGAGCTGTTTTTT
CDR3 length: 16
D gene: -
J gene: TRBJ2-2
clone size: once
V gene: TRBV5-1

CDR3 protein: CASSQDRASGRSTDTQYF
CDR3 DNA: TGCGCCAGCAGCCAAGATCGAGCTAGCGGGCGAAGCACAGATACGCAGTATTTT
CDR3 length: 18
D gene: TRBD2
J gene: TRBJ2-3
clone size: -
V gene: TRBV4-1

CDR3 protein: CASSADRGQGDTQYF
CDR3 DNA: TGTGCCAGCAGCGCGGACAGGGGGCAAGGTGATACGCAGTATTTT
CDR3 length: 15
D gene: TRBD1
J gene: TRBJ2-3
clone size: -
V gene: TRBV9

CDR3 protein: CASSSEGDQPQHF
CDR3 DNA: TGTGCCAGCTCCTCGGAGGGTGATCAGCCCCAGCATTTT
CDR3 length: 13
D gene: -
J gene: TRBJ1-5
clone size: -
V gene: TRBV18

CDR3 protein: CASSFNNRAYEQYF
CDR3 DNA: TGCGCCAGCAGCTTTAATAACAGGGCCTACGAGCAGTACTTC
CDR3 length: 14
D gene: -
J gene: TRBJ2-7
clone size: -
V gene: TRBV5-1

CDR3 protein: CASSMDRASGNTIYF
CDR3 DNA: TGTGCCAGTAGTATGGACAGGGCCTCTGGAAACACCATATATTTT
CDR3 length: 15
D gene: TRBD1
J gene: TRBJ1-3
clone size: -
V gene: TRBV19

CDR3 protein: CASRGDRVVNEQFF
CDR3 DNA: TGTGCCAGCAGGGGGGACAGGGTGGTCAATGAGCAGTTCTTC
CDR3 length: 14
D gene: TRBD1
J gene: TRBJ2-1
clone size: -
V gene: TRBV6-5

CDR3 protein: CASSSTPDRGNEQYF
CDR3 DNA: TGTGCCAGCAGCTCCACACCGGACAGGGGGAACGAGCAGTACTTC
CDR3 length: 15
D gene: TRBD1
J gene: TRBJ2-7
clone size: -
V gene: TRBV3-1/TRBV3-2

CDR3 protein: CASSRGLADSYNEQFF
CDR3 DNA: TGTGCCAGTAGTAGGGGACTAGCGGACTCCTACAATGAGCAGTTCTTC
CDR3 length: 16
D gene: TRBD2
J gene: TRBJ2-1
clone size: -
V gene: TRBV19

CDR3 protein: CASSQASGSYNEQFF
CDR3 DNA: TGTGCCAGCAGCCAAGCTAGCGGCAGCTACAATGAGCAGTTCTTC
CDR3 length: 15
D gene: TRBD2
J gene: TRBJ2-1
clone size: -
V gene: TRBV14

CDR3 protein: CASTVMGGLFSNQPQHF
CDR3 DNA: TGTGCCAGTACGGTTATGGGAGGGTTGTTTAGCAATCAGCCCCAGCATTTT
CDR3 length: 17
D gene: -
J gene: TRBJ1-5
clone size: -
V gene: TRBV19

CDR3 protein: CASSLSGLPSYEQYF
CDR3 DNA: TGTGCCAGCAGCTTATCAGGGCTTCCCTCCTACGAGCAGTACTTC
CDR3 length: 15
D gene: -
J gene: TRBJ2-7
clone size: -
V gene: TRBV7-2

CDR3 protein: CAWSGSGRSYEQYF
CDR3 DNA: TGTGCCTGGAGTGGTAGCGGACGCTCCTACGAGCAGTACTTC
CDR3 length: 14
D gene: -
J gene: TRBJ2-7
clone size: -
V gene: TRBV30

CDR3 protein: CASSSGGVWSNQPQHF
CDR3 DNA: TGTGCCAGCAGCTCCGGGGGGGTCTGGAGCAATCAGCCCCAGCATTTT
CDR3 length: 16
D gene: -
J gene: TRBJ1-5
clone size: few
V gene: TRBV5-6

CDR3 protein: CASRLNGEKLFF
CDR3 DNA: TGTGCCAGCAGACTCAACGGGGAAAAACTGTTTTTT
CDR3 length: 12
D gene: -
J gene: TRBJ1-4
clone size: once
V gene: TRBV7-9

CDR3 protein: CASSLLSGTPRGYEQYF
CDR3 DNA: TGTGCCAGCAGTTTATTGTCCGGGACACCGAGGGGCTACGAGCAGTACTTC
CDR3 length: 17
D gene: -
J gene: TRBJ2-7
clone size: -
V gene: TRBV27